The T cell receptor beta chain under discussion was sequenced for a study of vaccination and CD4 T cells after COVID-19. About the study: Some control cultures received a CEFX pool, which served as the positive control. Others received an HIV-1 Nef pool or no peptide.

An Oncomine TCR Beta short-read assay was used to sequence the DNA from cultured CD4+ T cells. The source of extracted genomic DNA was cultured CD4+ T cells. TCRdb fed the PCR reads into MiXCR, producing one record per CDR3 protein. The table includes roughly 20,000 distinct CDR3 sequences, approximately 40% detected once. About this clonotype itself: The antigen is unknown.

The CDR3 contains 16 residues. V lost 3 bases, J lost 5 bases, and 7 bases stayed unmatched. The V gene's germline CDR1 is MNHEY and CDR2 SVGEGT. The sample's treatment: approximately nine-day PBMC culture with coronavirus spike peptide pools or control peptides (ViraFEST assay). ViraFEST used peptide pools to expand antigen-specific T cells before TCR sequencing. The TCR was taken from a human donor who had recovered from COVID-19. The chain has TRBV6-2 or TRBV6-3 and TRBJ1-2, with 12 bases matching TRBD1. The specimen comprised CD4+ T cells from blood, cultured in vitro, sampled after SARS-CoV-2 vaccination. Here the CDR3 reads CASSYLLGQGAYGYTF. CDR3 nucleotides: TGTGCCAGCAGTTATCTCCTGGGACAGGGGGCGTATGGCTACACCTTC.